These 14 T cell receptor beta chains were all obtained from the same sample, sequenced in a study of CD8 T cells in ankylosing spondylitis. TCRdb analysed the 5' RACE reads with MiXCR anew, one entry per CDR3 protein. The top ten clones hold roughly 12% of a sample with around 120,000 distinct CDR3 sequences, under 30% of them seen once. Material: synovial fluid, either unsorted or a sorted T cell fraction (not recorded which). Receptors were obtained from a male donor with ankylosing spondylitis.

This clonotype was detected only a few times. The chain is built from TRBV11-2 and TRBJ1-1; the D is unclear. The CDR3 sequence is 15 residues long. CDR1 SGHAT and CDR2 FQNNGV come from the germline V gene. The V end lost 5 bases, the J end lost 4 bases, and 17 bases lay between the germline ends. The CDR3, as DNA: TGTGCCAGCAGCGCCTTTTCGGCGGGGATCACTGAAGCTTTCTTT. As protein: CASSAFSAGITEAFF.

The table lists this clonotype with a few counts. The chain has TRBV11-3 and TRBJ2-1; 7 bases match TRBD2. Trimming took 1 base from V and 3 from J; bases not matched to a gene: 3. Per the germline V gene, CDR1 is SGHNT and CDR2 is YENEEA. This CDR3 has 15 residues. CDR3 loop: CASSLGRGIYNEQFF. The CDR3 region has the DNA TGTGCCAGCAGCTTAGGGCGGGGGATCTACAATGAGCAGTTCTTC.

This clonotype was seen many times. The CDR3 DNA follows: TGTGCCAGCAGCTTAGCAGCGGGAGTGCGTGAGCAGTTCTTC. Translating gives CASSLAAGVREQFF. This chain joins TRBV7-9 and TRBJ2-1; 8 bases are a match to TRBD2. V lost 0 bases, J lost 9 bases, and 4 bases stayed unmatched. The CDR3 runs 14 residues. Germline lookup yields CDR1 SEHNR and CDR2 FQNEAQ (reference sequence).

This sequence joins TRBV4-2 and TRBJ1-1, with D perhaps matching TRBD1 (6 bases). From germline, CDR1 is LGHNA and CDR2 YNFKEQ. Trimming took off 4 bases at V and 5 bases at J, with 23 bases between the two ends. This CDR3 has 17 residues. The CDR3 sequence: CASSLSFGEDSTTEAFF. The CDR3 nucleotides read TGTGCCAGCAGCCTATCTTTCGGGGAGGACAGTACGACTGAAGCTTTCTTT.

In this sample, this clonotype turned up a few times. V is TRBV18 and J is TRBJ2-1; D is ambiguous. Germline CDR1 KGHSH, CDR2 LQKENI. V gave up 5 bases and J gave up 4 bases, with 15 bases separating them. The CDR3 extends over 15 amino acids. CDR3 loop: CASSENVLAYNEQFF. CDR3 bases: TGTGCCAGCTCAGAGAATGTATTAGCTTACAATGAGCAGTTCTTC.

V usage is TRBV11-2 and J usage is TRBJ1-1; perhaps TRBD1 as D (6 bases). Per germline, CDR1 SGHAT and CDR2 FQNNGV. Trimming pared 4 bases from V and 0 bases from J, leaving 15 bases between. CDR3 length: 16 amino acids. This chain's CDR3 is CASSSSRTALNTEAFF. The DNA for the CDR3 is TGTGCCAGCAGCTCTTCAAGGACAGCTCTGAACACTGAAGCTTTCTTT.

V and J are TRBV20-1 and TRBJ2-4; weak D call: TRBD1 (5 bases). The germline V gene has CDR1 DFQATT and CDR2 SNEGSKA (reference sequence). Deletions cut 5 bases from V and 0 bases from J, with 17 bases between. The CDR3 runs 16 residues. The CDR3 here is CSAEEDRFLAKNIQYF. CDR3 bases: TGCAGTGCTGAGGAAGACAGATTCCTAGCCAAAAACATTCAGTACTTC.

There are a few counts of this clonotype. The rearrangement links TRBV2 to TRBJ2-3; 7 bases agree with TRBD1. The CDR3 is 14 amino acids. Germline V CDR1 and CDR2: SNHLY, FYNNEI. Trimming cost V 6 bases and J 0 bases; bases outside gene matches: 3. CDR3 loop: CASRHRGSTDTQYF. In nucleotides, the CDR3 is TGTGCCAGCAGGCACAGGGGAAGCACAGATACGCAGTATTTT.

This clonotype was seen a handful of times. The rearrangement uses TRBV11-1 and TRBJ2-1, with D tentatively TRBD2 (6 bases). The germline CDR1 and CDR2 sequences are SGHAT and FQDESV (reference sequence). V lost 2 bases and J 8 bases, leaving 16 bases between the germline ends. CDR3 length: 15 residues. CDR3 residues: CASSLLARPTDEQFF. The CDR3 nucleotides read TGTGCCAGCAGCTTACTAGCGAGGCCGACGGATGAGCAGTTCTTC.

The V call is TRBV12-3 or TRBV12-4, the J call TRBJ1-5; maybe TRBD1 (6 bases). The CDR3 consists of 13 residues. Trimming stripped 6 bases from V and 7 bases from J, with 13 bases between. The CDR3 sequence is CASSPGEGQPQHF. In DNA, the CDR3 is TGTGCCAGCAGCCCAGGGGAGGGGCAGCCCCAGCATTTT.

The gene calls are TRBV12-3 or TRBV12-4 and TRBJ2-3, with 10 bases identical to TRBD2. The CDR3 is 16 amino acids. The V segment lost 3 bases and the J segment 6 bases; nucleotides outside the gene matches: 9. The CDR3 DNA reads TGTGCCAGCAGTTTGCGTCTAGCGGGAGTAGGGGATACGCAGTATTTT. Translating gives CASSLRLAGVGDTQYF.

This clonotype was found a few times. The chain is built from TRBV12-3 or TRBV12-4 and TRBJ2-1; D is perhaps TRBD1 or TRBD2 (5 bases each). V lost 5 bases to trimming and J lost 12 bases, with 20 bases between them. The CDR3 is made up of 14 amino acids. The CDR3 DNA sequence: TGTGCCAGCAGTCCCCCCGGGACCGTAAAAGTGCAGTTCTTC. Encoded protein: CASSPPGTVKVQFF.

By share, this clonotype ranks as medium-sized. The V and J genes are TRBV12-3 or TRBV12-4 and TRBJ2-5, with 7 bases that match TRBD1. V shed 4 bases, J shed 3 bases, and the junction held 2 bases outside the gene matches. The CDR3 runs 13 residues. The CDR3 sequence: CASSSGQKETQYF. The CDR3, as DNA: TGTGCCAGCAGTTCGGGACAGAAAGAGACCCAGTACTTC.

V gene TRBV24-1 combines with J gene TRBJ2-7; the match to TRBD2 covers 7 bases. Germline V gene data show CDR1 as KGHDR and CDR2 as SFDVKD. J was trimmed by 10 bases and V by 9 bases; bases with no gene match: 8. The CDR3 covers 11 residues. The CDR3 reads CATRRGRGQYV. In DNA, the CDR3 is TGTGCCACCCGGCGAGGGAGGGGCCAGTACGTC.